What follows are 22 T cell receptor beta chains derived from one specimen sequenced in a study of blood T cells in healthy people across ages. It was with a sample-barcoded 5' primer and a J-beta primer mix that a second PCR of about 6 to 12 cycles was run. TCRdb reprocessed the 5' RACE reads with MiXCR, giving one entry per CDR3 protein. The table records about 640,000 distinct CDR3 sequences, 40% to 45% of them present only once. Material for sequencing was blood. The receptors come from a man older than 75 in good health.

The CDR3 reads CSGSEGLGDREQYF. Here the CDR3 DNA reads TGCAGCGGGAGTGAGGGACTCGGCGATCGCGAGCAGTACTTC. The chain is built from TRBV29-1 and TRBJ2-5; D is perhaps TRBD2 (6 bases). The last part of the DNA fits TRBJ2-7 better; the J call may be wrong. Germline loops: CDR1 SQVTM, CDR2 ANQGSEA. This CDR3 region has 14 residues.

The V gene is TRBV28, the J gene TRBJ2-4; 7 positions agree with TRBD1. This CDR3 has 15 amino acids. CDR1 and CDR2 from the germline V gene are MDHEN and SYDVKM. Unmatched junction bases numbered 14, after V lost 2 bases and J lost 13 bases. CDR3 in amino acids: CASSLVPPTGLGQYF. Here the CDR3 DNA reads TGTGCCAGCAGTTTAGTCCCCCCGACAGGGCTCGGGCAGTACTTC.

This clonotype was picked up a small number of times. The chain combines TRBV7-2 with TRBJ2-4; 7 bases agree with TRBD2. V was pared by 2 bases and J by 7 bases, with 5 bases of the junction left unmatched. This CDR3 contains 14 residues. Germline V gives CDR1 SGHTA, CDR2 FQGNSA. CDR3 sequence reads: CASSLRDYGNIQYF. In nucleotides, the CDR3 is TGTGCCAGCAGCTTACGGGACTACGGGAACATTCAGTACTTC.

The V and J genes are TRBV6-1 and TRBJ2-3; D gene unclear. The germline gives CDR1 MNHNS, CDR2 SASEGT. The ends were cut back, 4 bases at V and 2 bases at J, with 13 bases in the middle. The CDR3 spans 15 residues. Here the CDR3 reads CASSVQAWDTDTQYF. The CDR3 region has the DNA TGTGCCAGCAGTGTCCAAGCGTGGGACACAGATACGCAGTATTTT.

The chain combines TRBV5-5 with TRBJ2-7; D gene ambiguous. The J call may be mistaken, given a closer DNA end match to TRBJ2-5. The CDR3 loop spans 17 amino acids. In germline, CDR1 is SGHKS, CDR2 YYEKEE (reference sequence). The CDR3 DNA sequence: TGTGCCAGCAGCTCGGTAACGGCAGGTGCCCAACGAGAGACCCAGTACTTC. It specifies CASSSVTAGAQRETQYF.

This clonotype has just a few counts. V is TRBV27 and J is TRBJ2-1; 11 bases are shared with TRBD1. The CDR3 totals 16 residues. The V segment lost 6 bases and the J segment 6 bases; nucleotides outside the gene matches: 10. Germline assignment: CDR1 MNHEY and CDR2 SMNVEV (reference sequence). The CDR3 reads CASRPDRGRRGNEQFF. The CDR3 DNA sequence: TGTGCCAGCAGGCCGGACAGGGGGCGCCGAGGCAATGAGCAGTTCTTC.

This clonotype turned up a few times. The rearrangement uses TRBV4-2 and TRBJ1-5; 8 bases line up with TRBD1. Trimming removed 5 bases from V and 4 bases from J; junction bases left unmatched: 7. Germline lookup yields CDR1 LGHNA and CDR2 YNFKEQ. The CDR3 sequence is 15 residues long. CDR3 in amino acids: CASSSRTGNNQPQHF. The CDR3 nucleotides are TGTGCCAGCAGCTCGCGGACAGGGAATAATCAGCCCCAGCATTTT.

At least ten counts were recorded for this clonotype. J is TRBJ2-5 and V is TRBV5-1, with D tentatively TRBD1 (5 bases). Trimming shortened V by 0 bases and J by 5 bases, and 20 bases separated the two germline ends. The CDR3 contains 17 residues. Germline values: CDR1 SGHRS, CDR2 YFSETQ. CDR3 sequence reads: CASSLGMGRPGMETQYF. CDR3 nucleotide sequence: TGCGCCAGCAGCTTGGGTATGGGGCGCCCTGGGATGGAGACCCAGTACTTC.

This clonotype was observed a few times. V gene TRBV28 combines with J gene TRBJ2-1, with D perhaps assigned TRBD1 or TRBD2 (5 bases each). Germline loops: CDR1 MDHEN, CDR2 SYDVKM. This CDR3 is 16 amino acids long. V lost 8 bases, J lost 2 bases, and 19 bases lay in between. The CDR3 nucleotides read TGTGCCAGCCTCACTGGGGCGAGAGGGGCCTACAATGAGCAGTTCTTC. Amino acids: CASLTGARGAYNEQFF.

The V and J genes are TRBV20-1 and TRBJ2-7, with 14 bases that match TRBD2. This CDR3 spans 15 amino acids. V trimming: 1 base; J trimming: 7 bases; junction bases outside the gene matches: 6. The germline V gene has CDR1 DFQATT and CDR2 SNEGSKA (reference sequence). Here the CDR3 reads CSARGLAGGPGEQYF. In DNA, the CDR3 is TGCAGTGCTAGAGGACTAGCGGGAGGGCCCGGGGAGCAGTACTTC.

The chain is built from TRBV20-1 and TRBJ1-5, with D tentatively TRBD1 (5 bases). Looked up from germline, CDR1 is DFQATT and CDR2 is SNEGSKA (reference sequence). The CDR3 has 13 residues. V was trimmed by 8 bases and J by 2 bases, leaving 13 bases between them. Here the CDR3 DNA reads TGCAGTTCGATAGGGGAGGGCAATCAGCCCCAGCATTTT. Its protein product is CSSIGEGNQPQHF.

This clonotype has only a few counts. This chain joins TRBV29-1 and TRBJ2-5, with 8 bases lining up with TRBD1. The closer fit of TRBJ2-7 to the DNA end suggests the J call may be wrong. This CDR3 contains 15 residues. Germline V gene sequence: CDR1 SQVTM, CDR2 ANQGSEA. The CDR3 DNA follows: TGCAGCGTTGAATTCTTCAGGGGGCAATTAGGCGAGCAGTACTTC. Residues: CSVEFFRGQLGEQYF.

In its sample, this clonotype was seen a few times. The J gene is TRBJ2-3, the V gene TRBV5-1; D uncertain. Deletions cut 2 bases from V and 2 bases from J, with 9 bases between. CDR1 SGHRS and CDR2 YFSETQ come from the germline V gene. The CDR3 spans 14 residues. The CDR3 nucleotides are TGCGCCAGCAGCTTAACAGCTCCCACAGATACGCAGTATTTT. It specifies CASSLTAPTDTQYF.

This rearrangement joins TRBV5-1 to TRBJ2-1; perhaps TRBD1 as D (5 bases). Germline V gives CDR1 SGHRS, CDR2 YFSETQ. V was shortened by 0 bases and J by 0 bases, with 10 bases between the two germline ends. The CDR3 spans 16 residues. The CDR3 region is CASSLATGTSYNEQFF. The CDR3 nucleotides are TGCGCCAGCAGCTTGGCCACAGGTACCTCCTACAATGAGCAGTTCTTC.

The genes are TRBV5-5 and TRBJ2-3, with 10 positions matching TRBD1. Germline values: CDR1 SGHKS, CDR2 YYEKEE (reference sequence). CDR3 length equals 16 residues. Losses at the gene ends were 4 bases for V and 4 bases for J; bases not matched to a gene: 9. The CDR3 nucleotides are TGTGCCAGCAGCCTTGATGTAGGACAGGGGGCAGATACGCAGTATTTT. The encoded protein is CASSLDVGQGADTQYF.

The chain employs TRBV10-2 and TRBJ2-7; D is ambiguous. The CDR3 covers 12 residues. Trimming took 9 bases from V and 4 from J, leaving 13 bases between them. The germline gives CDR1 WSHSY, CDR2 SAAADI. The CDR3 loop reads CASHPAGYEQYF. The DNA for the CDR3 is TGCGCCAGTCACCCCGCAGGATACGAGCAGTACTTC.

J is TRBJ2-1 and V is TRBV20-1; D is unresolved. The J call may be in error: the DNA end matches TRBJ2-7 better. Germline V CDR1 and CDR2: DFQATT, SNEGSKA (reference sequence). This CDR3 is built from 14 residues. The CDR3: CSARDGTTYNEQYF. CDR3 coding DNA: TGCAGTGCTAGAGACGGAACTACCTACAATGAGCAGTACTTC.

In nucleotides, the CDR3 is TGTGCCACCGCCCAGGACAGATCCTACGAGCAGTACTTC. As protein: CATAQDRSYEQYF. J is TRBJ2-7 and V is TRBV10-3, with TRBD1 as a possible D gene (6 bases). CDR1 and CDR2 (germline): ENHRY, SYGVKD. The CDR3 has 13 residues. V lost 10 bases and J lost 1, with 14 bases in between.

The chain is built from TRBV15 and TRBJ2-7; the match to TRBD2 covers 13 bases. The trim removed 0 bases at V and 3 bases at J, leaving 11 bases unmatched. CDR3 length: 19 amino acids. The germline V gene has CDR1 LNHNV and CDR2 YYDKDF (reference sequence). Here the CDR3 reads CATSRDGPLTSGGNYEQYF. The CDR3 coding sequence is TGTGCCACCAGCAGAGATGGGCCTCTGACTAGCGGGGGGAACTACGAGCAGTACTTC.

This clonotype was picked up a small number of times. The gene calls are TRBV11-1 and TRBJ2-5; a weak D match, TRBD1 (6 bases). The germline CDR1 and CDR2 sequences are SGHAT and FQDESV (reference sequence). This CDR3 has 16 residues. With 0 bases removed from V and 0 bases from J, the gap between germline ends came to 11 bases. CDR3 DNA sequence: TGTGCCAGCAGCTTAGCGCAGGGGCTAGACCAAGAGACCCAGTACTTC. This encodes CASSLAQGLDQETQYF. Full variable domain (remainder filled in from reference TRBV11-1 and TRBJ2-5): EAEVAQSPRYKITEKSQAVAFWCDPISGHATLYWYRQILGQGPELLVQFQDESVVDDSQLPKDRFSAERLKGVDSTLKIQPAELGDSAMYLCASSLAQGLDQETQYFGPGTRLLVL.

The chain is built from TRBV6-6 and TRBJ2-7; 9 bases match TRBD2. Germline V CDR1 and CDR2: MNHNY, SVGAGI (reference sequence). The CDR3 has 17 residues. J lost 7 bases, V lost 0 bases, and 13 bases had no gene match. The CDR3 nucleotides read TGTGCCAGCAGTTACTCGTATAGCGGGAGAGAGGGGGATGAGCAGTACTTC. It is translated as CASSYSYSGREGDEQYF.

This clonotype was found many times. This chain joins TRBV7-2 and TRBJ2-4; either TRBD1 or TRBD2 may fit D (5 bases each). The CDR3 covers 16 residues. Trimming left V 2 bases short and J 0 bases short, with 11 bases between. Germline lookup yields CDR1 SGHTA and CDR2 FQGNSA. CDR3 sequence reads: CASSLTGRRAKNIQYF. The DNA for the CDR3 is TGTGCCAGCAGCTTAACGGGACGGCGAGCCAAAAACATTCAGTACTTC.